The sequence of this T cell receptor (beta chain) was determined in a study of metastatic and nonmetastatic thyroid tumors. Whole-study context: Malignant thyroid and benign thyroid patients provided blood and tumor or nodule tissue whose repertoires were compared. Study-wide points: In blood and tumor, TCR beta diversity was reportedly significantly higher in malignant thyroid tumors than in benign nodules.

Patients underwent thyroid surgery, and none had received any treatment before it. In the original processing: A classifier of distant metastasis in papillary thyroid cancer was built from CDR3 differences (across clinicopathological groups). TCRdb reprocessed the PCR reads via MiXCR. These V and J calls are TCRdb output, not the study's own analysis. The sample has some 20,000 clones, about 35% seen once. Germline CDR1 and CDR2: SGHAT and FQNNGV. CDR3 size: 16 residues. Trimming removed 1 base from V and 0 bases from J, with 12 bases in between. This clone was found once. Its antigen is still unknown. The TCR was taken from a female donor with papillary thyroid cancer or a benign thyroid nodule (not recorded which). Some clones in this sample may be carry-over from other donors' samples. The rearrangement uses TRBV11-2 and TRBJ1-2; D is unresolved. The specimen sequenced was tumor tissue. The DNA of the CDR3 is TGTGCCAGCAGCTTAGGCCTAGGGCAGGCTAACTATGGCTACACCTTC. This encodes CASSLGLGQANYGYTF.